This T cell receptor beta chain was recovered during a study of identical twins. Trimming removed 6 bases from V and 6 bases from J, with 17 bases in between. This CDR3 spans 15 amino acids. CDR1 and CDR2 from the germline V gene are MNHEY and SVGEGT. Template switching, a step in the protocol, added a universal primer site, and cDNA carried unique molecular identifiers. TCRdb redid the calling of the 5' RACE reads with MiXCR, one entry per CDR3 protein. The table has about 470,000 distinct CDR3 sequences, around 24% seen once. The sample also formed part of further work on T cells expressing NK-cell markers. That source notes: NKG2C+ dominant clonotypes from about 6 donors made up roughly 1.0-7.5% of CD8+ T cells.

J is TRBJ2-2 and V is TRBV6-2 or TRBV6-3, with D hard to call. The source of this sequence is a woman in her late teens or twenties in good health. The sequenced material came from CD4+ T cells sorted from blood. The CDR3 loop reads CASRLGRRSPGELFF. CDR3 in DNA: TGTGCCAGCAGATTGGGCAGGCGGTCGCCCGGGGAGCTGTTTTTT.